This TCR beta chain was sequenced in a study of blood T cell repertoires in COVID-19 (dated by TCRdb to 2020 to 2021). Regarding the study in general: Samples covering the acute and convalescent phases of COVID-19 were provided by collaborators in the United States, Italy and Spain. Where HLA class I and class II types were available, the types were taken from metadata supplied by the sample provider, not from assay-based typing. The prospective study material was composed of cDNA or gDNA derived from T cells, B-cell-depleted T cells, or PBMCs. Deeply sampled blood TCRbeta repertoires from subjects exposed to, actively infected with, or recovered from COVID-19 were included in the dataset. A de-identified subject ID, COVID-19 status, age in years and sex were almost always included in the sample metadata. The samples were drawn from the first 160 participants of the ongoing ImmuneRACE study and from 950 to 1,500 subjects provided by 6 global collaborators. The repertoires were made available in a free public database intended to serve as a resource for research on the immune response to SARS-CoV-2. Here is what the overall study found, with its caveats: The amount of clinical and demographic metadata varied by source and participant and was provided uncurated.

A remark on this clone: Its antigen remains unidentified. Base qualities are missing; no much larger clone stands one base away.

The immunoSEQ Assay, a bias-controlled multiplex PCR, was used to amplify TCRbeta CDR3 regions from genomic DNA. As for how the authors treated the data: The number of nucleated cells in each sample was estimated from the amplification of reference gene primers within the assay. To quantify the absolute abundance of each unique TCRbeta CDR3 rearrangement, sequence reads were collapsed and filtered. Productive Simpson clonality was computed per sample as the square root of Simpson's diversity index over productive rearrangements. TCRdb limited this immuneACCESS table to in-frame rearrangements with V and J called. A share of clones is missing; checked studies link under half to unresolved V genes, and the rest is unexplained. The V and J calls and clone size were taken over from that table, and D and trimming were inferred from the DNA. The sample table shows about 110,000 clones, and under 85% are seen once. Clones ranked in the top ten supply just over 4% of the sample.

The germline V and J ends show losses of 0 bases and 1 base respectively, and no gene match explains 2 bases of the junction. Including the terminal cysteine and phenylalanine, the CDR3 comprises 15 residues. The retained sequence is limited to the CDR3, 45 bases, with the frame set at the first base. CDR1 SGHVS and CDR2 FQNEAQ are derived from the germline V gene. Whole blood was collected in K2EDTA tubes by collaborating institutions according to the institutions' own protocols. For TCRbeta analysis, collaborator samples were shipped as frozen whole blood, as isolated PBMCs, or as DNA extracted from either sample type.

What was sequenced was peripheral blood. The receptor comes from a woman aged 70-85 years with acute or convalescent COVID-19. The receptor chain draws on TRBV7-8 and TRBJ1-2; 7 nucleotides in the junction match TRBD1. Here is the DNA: TGTGCCAGCAGCTTAGCCTCAGGGGGTAACTATGGCTACACCTTC. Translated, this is CASSLASGGNYGYTF. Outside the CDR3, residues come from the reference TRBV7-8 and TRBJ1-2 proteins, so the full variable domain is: GAGVSQSPRYKVAKRGQDVALRCDPISGHVSLFWYQQALGQGPEFLTYFQNEAQLDKSGLPSDRFFAERPEGSVSTLKIQRTQQEDSAVYLCASSLASGGNYGYTFGSGTRLTVV.